The 15 T cell receptor beta chains below were found in one sample sequenced in a study of blood T cell repertoires in COVID-19. Libraries were prepared by immunoSEQ multiplex PCR; TCRdb keeps only in-frame clonotypes and omits some of them. This table has over 100,000 clones, about 89% appearing once. The sample comprised peripheral blood. These TCRs come from a man in his 60s with COVID-19, enrolled during active disease.

The rearrangement uses TRBV9 and TRBJ2-3; D perhaps matches TRBD2 (5 bases). The ends were cut back, 4 bases at V and 2 bases at J, with 11 bases in the middle. The CDR3 spans 14 residues. CDR1 and CDR2 (germline): SGDLS, YYNGEE. The CDR3 region is CASSSRTSTDTQYF. DNA for the CDR3: TGTGCCAGCAGCTCCAGGACTTCCACAGATACGCAGTATTTT.

The chain has TRBV10-1 and TRBJ2-1; 12 positions agree with TRBD1. The CDR3 is made up of 16 amino acids. Trimming removed 1 base from V and 8 bases from J; junction bases left unmatched: 6. In germline, CDR1 is WNHNN, CDR2 SYGVQD (reference sequence). CDR3 DNA: TGCGCCAGCAGTGAGTACACCGGGACAGGGGGCTATGAGCAGTTCTTC. Its protein product is CASSEYTGTGGYEQFF.

Many counts were recorded for this clone. V usage is TRBV19 and J usage is TRBJ2-7; D uncertain. The CDR3 loop spans 14 amino acids. Trimming stripped 4 bases from V and 0 bases from J, with 10 bases between. Germline V gene data show CDR1 as LNHDA and CDR2 as SQIVND (reference sequence). The CDR3 DNA reads as TGTGCCAGTAGTAAAGCAGCGAGCTCCTACGAGCAGTACTTC. Its translation: CASSKAASSYEQYF.

The sample holds one count of this clone. The same CDR3 is also encoded by other DNA sequences in this sample. J is TRBJ1-1 and V is TRBV12-5, with a tentative D call TRBD1 (6 bases). Trimming removed 2 bases from V and 0 bases from J, with 10 bases in between. The CDR3 spans 15 residues. Germline V gives CDR1 LGHNT, CDR2 FRNRAP. The DNA for the CDR3 is TGTGCTAGTGGTTTGCACAGGGATTTGAACACTGAAGCTTTCTTT. Protein sequence: CASGLHRDLNTEAFF.

This clone was counted a few times. Other DNA sequences from this sample encode an identical CDR3 as well. The chain is built from TRBV3-1 (or the pseudogene TRBV3-2) and TRBJ2-5, with D possibly being TRBD2 (6 bases). V gave up 4 bases and J gave up 2 bases, with 11 bases separating them. This CDR3 spans 14 amino acids. Germline lookup yields CDR1 LGHDT and CDR2 YNNKEL (reference sequence). The CDR3 sequence is CASSPTGVQETQYF. CDR3 DNA sequence: TGTGCCAGCAGCCCGACGGGGGTACAAGAGACCCAGTACTTC.

The CDR3 region is CASSASLQANYGYTF. Here the CDR3 DNA reads TGTGCCAGTAGTGCAAGCCTACAGGCAAACTATGGCTACACCTTC. The gene calls are TRBV19 and TRBJ1-2; a weak D match, TRBD1 (5 bases). From germline, CDR1 is LNHDA and CDR2 SQIVND (reference sequence). Deletions cut 5 bases from V and 2 bases from J, with 15 bases between. CDR3 size: 15 residues.

V usage is TRBV5-1 and J usage is TRBJ2-6; the D is unclear. The V gene lost 3 bases and the J gene lost 0 bases, with 7 bases spanning the gap. Looked up from germline, CDR1 is SGHRS and CDR2 is YFSETQ. This CDR3 contains 15 residues. CDR3 region: CASSSSVSGANVLTF. For the CDR3, the DNA is TGCGCCAGCAGCTCGTCGGTCTCTGGGGCCAACGTCCTGACTTTC. Full variable domain (rest looked up from reference TRBV5-1 and TRBJ2-6): KAGVTQTPRYLIKTRGQQVTLSCSPISGHRSVSWYQQTPGQGLQFLFEYFSETQRNKGNFPGRFSGRQFSNSRSEMNVSTLELGDSALYLCASSSSVSGANVLTFGAGSRLTVL.

The CDR3 DNA follows: TGCAGCGTTGTCACCGGGACAGCAAATCAGCCCCAGCATTTT. Its translation is CSVVTGTANQPQHF. The rearrangement links TRBV29-1 to TRBJ1-5; TRBD1 agrees at 7 bases. The CDR3 is 14 residues long. Germline-derived CDR1 and CDR2 are SQVTM and ANQGSEA. Trimming cost V 4 bases and J 4 bases; bases outside gene matches: 7. The complete variable domain, with remaining parts taken from reference TRBV29-1 and TRBJ1-5, reads SAVISQKPSRDICQRGTSLTIQCQVDSQVTMMFWYRQQPGQSLTLIATANQGSEATYESGFVIDKFPISRPNLTFSTLTVSNMSPEDSSIYLCSVVTGTANQPQHFGDGTRLSIL.

This clone was found a few times. This chain uses TRBV3-1 (or the pseudogene TRBV3-2) with TRBJ1-4, with a possible D match to TRBD1 (5 bases). The length of the CDR3 is 11 residues. V was cut by 6 bases and J by 7 bases, with 6 bases left in between. Germline lookup yields CDR1 LGHDT and CDR2 YNNKEL (reference sequence). CDR3 sequence: CASSRGEKLFF. CDR3 nucleotide sequence: TGTGCCAGCAGTAGGGGTGAAAAACTGTTTTTT.

A single count supports this clone. The chain joins TRBV6-5 to TRBJ1-3, with 7 bases that match TRBD1. The CDR3 spans 15 residues. V lost 6 bases and J lost 3; bases outside the gene matches: 8. The germline V gene encodes CDR1 MNHEY and CDR2 SVGAGI. DNA of the CDR3: TGTGCCAGCAGAGCGACAGGGTTAAGTGGAAACACCATATATTTT. This sequence encodes CASRATGLSGNTIYF.

The CDR3 spells CASSYGTGKGTIYF. The CDR3 DNA is TGTGCCAGCAGCTACGGGACAGGGAAGGGGACCATATATTTT. This chain joins TRBV7-9 and TRBJ1-3, with 9 positions matching TRBD1. The CDR3 contains 14 residues. CDR1 SEHNR and CDR2 FQNEAQ come from the germline V gene (reference sequence). The V and J ends lost 4 bases and 10 bases, in that order; junction bases with no gene match: 8.

CDR3 sequence (DNA): TGTGCCAGCAGCTTAACGAACAGGGGGGAGACCCAGTACTTC. As protein: CASSLTNRGETQYF. V and J are TRBV7-3 and TRBJ2-5; 8 nucleotides align to TRBD1. Trimming took 0 bases from V and 5 from J; bases not matched to a gene: 2. The CDR3 is made up of 14 amino acids. The germline V gene has CDR1 SGHTA and CDR2 FQGTGA.

The V call is TRBV24-1, the J call TRBJ2-3; 10 bases align to TRBD1. V shed 9 bases, J shed 3 bases, and the junction held 8 bases outside the gene matches. The CDR3 extends over 15 amino acids. Germline V gene sequence: CDR1 KGHDR, CDR2 SFDVKD. CDR3 region: CATGGGTGATDTQYF. CDR3 DNA sequence: TGTGCCACCGGGGGGGGGACAGGGGCGACAGATACGCAGTATTTT.

This chain uses TRBV6-2 or TRBV6-3 with TRBJ1-1; D is ambiguous. V was shortened by 2 bases and J by 4 bases, with 8 bases between the two germline ends. CDR1 is MNHEY, CDR2 SVGEGT, per germline. This CDR3 contains 13 residues. This chain's CDR3 is CASSYPGGTEAFF. In nucleotides, the CDR3 is TGTGCCAGCAGTTACCCGGGAGGCACTGAAGCTTTCTTT.

The chain employs TRBV5-1 and TRBJ2-3, with 7 bases fitting TRBD1. The CDR3 is 15 residues long. The V segment lost 4 bases and the J segment 1 base; nucleotides outside the gene matches: 6. Germline loops: CDR1 SGHRS, CDR2 YFSETQ. The CDR3 region has the DNA TGCGCCAGCAGCACCAAAACAGGGGGCACAGATACGCAGTATTTT. This encodes CASSTKTGGTDTQYF. The full variable domain, completed using reference TRBV5-1 and TRBJ2-3, is KAGVTQTPRYLIKTRGQQVTLSCSPISGHRSVSWYQQTPGQGLQFLFEYFSETQRNKGNFPGRFSGRQFSNSRSEMNVSTLELGDSALYLCASSTKTGGTDTQYFGPGTRLTVL.